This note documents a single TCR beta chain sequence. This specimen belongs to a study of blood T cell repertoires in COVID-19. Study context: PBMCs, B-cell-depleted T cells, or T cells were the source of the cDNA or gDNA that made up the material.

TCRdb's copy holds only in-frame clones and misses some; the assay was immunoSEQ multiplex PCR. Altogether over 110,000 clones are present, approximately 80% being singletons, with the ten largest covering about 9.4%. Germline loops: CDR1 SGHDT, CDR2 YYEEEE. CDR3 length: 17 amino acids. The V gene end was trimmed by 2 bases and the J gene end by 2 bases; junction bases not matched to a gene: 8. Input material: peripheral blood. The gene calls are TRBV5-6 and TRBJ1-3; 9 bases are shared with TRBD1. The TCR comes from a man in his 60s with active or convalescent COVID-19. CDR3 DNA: TGTGCCAGCAGCTTTCTCCGAGGGGACAGGGCTGGAAACACCATATATTTT. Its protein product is CASSFLRGDRAGNTIYF. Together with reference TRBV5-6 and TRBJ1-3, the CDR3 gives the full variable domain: DAGVTQSPTHLIKTRGQQVTLRCSPKSGHDTVSWYQQALGQGPQFIFQYYEEEERQRGNFPDRFSGHQFPNYSSELNVNALLLGDSALYLCASSFLRGDRAGNTIYFGEGSWLTVV.